This T cell receptor beta chain was captured in a study of cytomegalovirus exposure and HLA in healthy donors. Primers included in the PCR were 60 Vbeta and 13 Jbeta primers. Libraries were prepared by immunoSEQ multiplex PCR; TCRdb keeps only in-frame clonotypes and omits some of them. The sample yields roughly 150,000 clones, roughly three quarters seen once. Sequenced: PBMCs. This clonotype originated in a woman between 40 and 55 years old in good health and CMV-seropositive.

The CDR3: CASSPVVGGGYEQFF. DNA of the CDR3: TGTGCCAGCTCACCTGTCGTTGGGGGAGGCTATGAGCAGTTCTTC. The chain carries TRBV18 and TRBJ2-1, with TRBD2 as a possible D gene (6 bases). The length of the CDR3 is 15 residues. Germline CDR1 is KGHSH and CDR2 is LQKENI. The V gene lost 3 bases and the J gene lost 8 bases, with 17 bases spanning the gap.